This T cell receptor (beta chain) was captured by sequencing in a study of T-cell memory formation after mild COVID-19. This CDR3 has 15 amino acids. V dropped 6 bases and J dropped 6 bases, with 15 bases sitting between them. MiXCR, applied by TCRdb to the 5' RACE reads, yields one record per CDR3 protein. This table has about 400,000 distinct CDR3 sequences, roughly a quarter appearing once. The rearrangement links TRBV12-3 or TRBV12-4 to TRBJ1-6, with D possibly being TRBD1 (6 bases). The specimen was PBMCs or a T cell subset sorted from them (not recorded which). The origin of this receptor is an adult woman who had mild COVID-19 (a few samples of this study predate the infection). Cell type and time point are not known. The CDR3 sequence: CASSPTGSINSPLHF. The CDR3 DNA reads TGTGCCAGCAGCCCCACAGGGAGCATTAATTCACCCCTCCACTTT.